This TCR beta chain was sequenced for a study of glioma-infiltrating T cells (dated by TCRdb to 2016 to 2017). Study-level background: Glioma tissue, non-neoplastic brain tissue and matched peripheral blood mononuclear cells were used as sources from which TCR alpha- and beta-chain repertoires were sequenced. To measure how far tissue and blood T-cell populations diverged, each tissue-infiltrating repertoire was compared against the peripheral blood repertoire of the same patient. The paired cohort was made up of three low-grade glioma patients, fewer than 10 primary glioblastoma patients and three non-glioma patients who contributed non-neoplastic brain tissue.

TCR alpha and beta CDR3 regions were amplified with the iRepertoire nested amplicon-rescue multiplex PCR (arm-PCR) platform from RNA. For one-step reverse transcription and amplification, 100-400 ng of tissue mRNA or PBMC total RNA was used as input. After bead purification, a secondary multiplex PCR added Illumina adapters, and libraries were gel-purified between 200 and 400 bp. Internal 6-nucleotide barcodes were carried by the libraries and were used for demultiplexing. Sequencing of libraries was performed on an Illumina MiSeq with 2x220 or 2x250 nucleotide paired-end reads. The authors' analysis ran thus. Paired reads were merged using FLASH 1.2.11 and aligned with BWA-MEM to the GRCh37 human genome, and TRA and TRB reads were then extracted. An IMGT-derived reference of cassette sequences and CDR3 motifs, with pseudogenes included, was used for V and J assignment. Reads were translated in three frames, and productive CDR3s were defined as those with a C...FGXG motif and no stop codons. Unique combinations of V-J cassette pair and CDR3 amino acid sequence were defined as clonotypes. Filtering of reads was based on Hamming distance, with the threshold set by the sequence error rate of each sample in mapped regions. TCRdb handled the public reads itself, with Q25 trimming in fastp and clone calling in MiXCR, and kept productive beta chains. Every distinct CDR3 protein forms one entry, paired with its most common genes and DNA. For this entry, the V and J calls and clone size follow TCRdb and not the study's own pipeline. This sample holds roughly 100,000 distinct CDR3 sequences; approximately 28% were observed only once. 40% to 45% of the sample lies in the top ten.

Turning to this clonotype: Its cognate antigen has yet to be identified. No much larger clone exists at a distance of one base, and base qualities are not known.

According to the germline V gene, CDR1 reads SGHRS and CDR2 reads YFSETQ. The CDR3 runs 14 amino acids, cysteine and phenylalanine included. CDR3 DNA is the only sequence kept; it has 42 bases, read in frame from the first base. V is clipped by 4 bases and J by 6 bases, and the sequence between their germline boundaries is 17 bases long. Study-wide findings and limitations: VJ-independent divergence between tissue and blood was below expectation in non-neoplastic patients but above expectation in all gliomas, especially low-grade gliomas. Tissue and blood shared very few CDR3 sequences, a result attributed to high CDR3 diversity and limited sampling. Small numbers underpinned the group comparisons: under ten glioblastoma patients, three low-grade glioma patients and three non-neoplastic patients.

Sequencing was performed on glioma tissue, nonneoplastic brain tissue, or PBMCs (not recorded which). This chain is built from TRBV5-1 and TRBJ2-7; 5 matching bases give a weak D call of TRBD2. The source is a human donor with low-grade glioma or glioblastoma, undergoing nonglioma brain surgery, or in good health (not recorded which). The CDR3: CASSPSRSGFEQYF. At the DNA level, the sequence is TGCGCCAGCAGCCCTAGTCGGTCGGGGTTCGAGCAGTACTTC.